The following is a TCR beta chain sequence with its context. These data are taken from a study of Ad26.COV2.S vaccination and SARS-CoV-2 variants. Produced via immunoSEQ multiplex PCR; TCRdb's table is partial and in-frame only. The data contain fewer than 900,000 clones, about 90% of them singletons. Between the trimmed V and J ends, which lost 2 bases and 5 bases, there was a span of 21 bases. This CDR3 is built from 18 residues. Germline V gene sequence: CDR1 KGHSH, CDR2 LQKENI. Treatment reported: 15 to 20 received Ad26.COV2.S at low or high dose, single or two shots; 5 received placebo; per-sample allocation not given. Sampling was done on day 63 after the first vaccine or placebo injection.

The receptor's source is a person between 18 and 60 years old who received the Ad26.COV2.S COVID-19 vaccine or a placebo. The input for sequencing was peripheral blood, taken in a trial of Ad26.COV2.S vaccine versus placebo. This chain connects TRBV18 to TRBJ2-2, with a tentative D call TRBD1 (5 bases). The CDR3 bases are TGTGCCAGCTCACCAACGCCTGGCGGAACAGGACGAACCGGGGAGCTGTTTTTT. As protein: CASSPTPGGTGRTGELFF.